Judged by abundance, the clone carrying this T cell receptor beta chain is medium-sized. Its specificity is unknown. This same CDR3 is encoded by further DNA sequences in the sample. Germline CDR1 is MNHNS and CDR2 is SASEGT. Trimming at V came to 6 bases and at J to 5 bases, leaving 5 bases not matched to a gene. This CDR3 is built from 14 residues. Source study methods: To classify distant metastasis in papillary thyroid cancer, a model was built from CDR3 differences across clinicopathological groups. MiXCR re-clonotyped the PCR reads for TCRdb. TCRdb's processing, not the study's, gives the V and J calls here. The sample gives around 4,800 clones, roughly 25% of which show up once; 15% is in the top ten. These data originate in a study of metastatic and nonmetastatic thyroid tumors. Study background: It was across blood and tumor or nodule tissue from malignant and benign thyroid patients that repertoires were compared.

Whole-study findings and limits: Relative to benign nodules, malignant thyroid tumors were reportedly characterized by significantly elevated TCR beta diversity in blood and tumor.

There were no patients who had received any treatment before thyroid surgery. The chain links TRBV6-1 to TRBJ2-7; TRBD2 aligns across 12 bases. What was sequenced was adjacent normal tissue. This TCR came from a female donor with papillary thyroid cancer or a benign thyroid nodule (not recorded which). Some clones in this sample may be carry-over from other donors' samples. DNA for the CDR3: TGTGCCAGCAGGCTAGCGGGAGGGCCTCACGAGCAGTACTTC. Amino acids: CASRLAGGPHEQYF.